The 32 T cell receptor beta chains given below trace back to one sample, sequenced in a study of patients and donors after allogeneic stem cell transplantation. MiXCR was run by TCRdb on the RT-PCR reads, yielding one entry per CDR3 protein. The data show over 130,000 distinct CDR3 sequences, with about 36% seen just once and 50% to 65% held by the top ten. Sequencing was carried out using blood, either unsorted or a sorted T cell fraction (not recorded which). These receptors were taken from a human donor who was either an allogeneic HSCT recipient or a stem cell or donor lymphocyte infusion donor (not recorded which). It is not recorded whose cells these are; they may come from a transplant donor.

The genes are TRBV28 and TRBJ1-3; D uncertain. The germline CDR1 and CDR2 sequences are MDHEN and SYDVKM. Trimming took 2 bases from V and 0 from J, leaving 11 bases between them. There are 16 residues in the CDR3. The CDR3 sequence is CASSLDVSYSGNTIYF. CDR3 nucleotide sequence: TGTGCCAGCAGTTTAGATGTGAGTTACTCTGGAAACACCATATATTTT.

The CDR3 DNA is TGTGCCATCAGCGGTCGGCAGGAAGAGACCCAGTACTTC. Its translation is CAISGRQEETQYF. The gene calls are TRBV10-3 and TRBJ2-5; D not resolved. V was trimmed by 6 bases and J by 3 bases, leaving 11 bases between them. The CDR3 consists of 13 residues. Germline V gene data show CDR1 as ENHRY and CDR2 as SYGVKD.

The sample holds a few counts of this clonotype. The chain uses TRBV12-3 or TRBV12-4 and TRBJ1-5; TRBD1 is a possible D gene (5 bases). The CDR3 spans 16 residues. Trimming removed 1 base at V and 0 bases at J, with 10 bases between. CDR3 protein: CASSLGGEGSNQPQHF. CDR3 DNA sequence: TGTGCCAGCAGTTTAGGAGGGGAGGGTAGCAATCAGCCCCAGCATTTT.

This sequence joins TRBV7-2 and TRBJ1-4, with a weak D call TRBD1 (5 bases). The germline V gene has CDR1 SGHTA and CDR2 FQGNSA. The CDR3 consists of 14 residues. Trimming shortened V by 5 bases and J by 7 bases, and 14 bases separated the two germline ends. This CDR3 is CASSQVIGGEKLFF. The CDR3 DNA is TGTGCCAGCAGCCAAGTCATTGGGGGTGAAAAACTGTTTTTT.

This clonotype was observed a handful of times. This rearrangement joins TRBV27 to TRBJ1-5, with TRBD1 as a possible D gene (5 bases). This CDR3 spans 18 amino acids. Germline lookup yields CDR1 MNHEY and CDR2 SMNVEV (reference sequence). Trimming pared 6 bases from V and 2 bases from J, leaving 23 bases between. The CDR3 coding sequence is TGTGCCAGCAGCGCCCTTTTAGGGACGACCGGCGGCAATCAGCCCCAGCATTTT. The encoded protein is CASSALLGTTGGNQPQHF.

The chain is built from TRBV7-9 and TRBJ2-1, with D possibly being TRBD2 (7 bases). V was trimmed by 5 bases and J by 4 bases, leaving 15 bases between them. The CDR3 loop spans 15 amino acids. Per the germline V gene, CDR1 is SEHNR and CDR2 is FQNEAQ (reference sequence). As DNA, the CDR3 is TGTGCCAGCAGCGCAGAACGGGGGGCATACAATGAGCAGTTCTTC. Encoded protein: CASSAERGAYNEQFF.

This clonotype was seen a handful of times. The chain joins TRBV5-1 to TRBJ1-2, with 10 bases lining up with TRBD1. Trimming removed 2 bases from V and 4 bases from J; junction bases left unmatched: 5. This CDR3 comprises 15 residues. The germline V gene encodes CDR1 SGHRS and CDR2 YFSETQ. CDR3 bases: TGCGCCAGCAGCTTTGGACAGGGGGGAGGCTATGGCTACACCTTC. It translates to CASSFGQGGGYGYTF.

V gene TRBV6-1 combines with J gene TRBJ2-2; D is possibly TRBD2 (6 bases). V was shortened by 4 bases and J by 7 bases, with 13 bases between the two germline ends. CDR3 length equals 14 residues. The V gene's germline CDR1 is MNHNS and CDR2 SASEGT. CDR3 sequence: CASSGGAEFGELFF. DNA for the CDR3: TGTGCCAGCAGTGGCGGGGCCGAATTCGGGGAGCTGTTTTTT.

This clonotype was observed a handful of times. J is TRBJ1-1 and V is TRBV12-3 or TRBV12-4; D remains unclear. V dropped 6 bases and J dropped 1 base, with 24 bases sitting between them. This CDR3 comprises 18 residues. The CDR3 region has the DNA TGTGCCAGCAGGGGCCGTTTCCAGACCCTGGGCGGGAACACTGAAGCTTTCTTT. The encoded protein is CASRGRFQTLGGNTEAFF.

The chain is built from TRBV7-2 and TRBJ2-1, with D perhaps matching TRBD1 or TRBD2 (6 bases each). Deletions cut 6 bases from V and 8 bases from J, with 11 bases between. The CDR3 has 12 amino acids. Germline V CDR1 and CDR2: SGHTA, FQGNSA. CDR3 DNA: TGTGCCAGCAGATGGAGGGGGGATGAGCAGTTCTTC. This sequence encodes CASRWRGDEQFF.

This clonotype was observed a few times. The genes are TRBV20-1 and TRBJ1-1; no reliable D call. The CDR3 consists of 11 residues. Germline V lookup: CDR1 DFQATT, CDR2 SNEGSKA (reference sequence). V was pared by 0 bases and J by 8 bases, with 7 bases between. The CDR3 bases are TGCAGTGCTAGAGATCGCGTCGAAGCTTTCTTT. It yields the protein CSARDRVEAFF.

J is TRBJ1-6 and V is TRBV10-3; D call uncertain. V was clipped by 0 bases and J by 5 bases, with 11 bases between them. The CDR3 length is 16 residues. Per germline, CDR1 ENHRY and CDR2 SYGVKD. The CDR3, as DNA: TGTGCCATCAGTGAGTCGGCAAGGAGCAATAATTCACCCCTCCACTTT. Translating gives CAISESARSNNSPLHF.

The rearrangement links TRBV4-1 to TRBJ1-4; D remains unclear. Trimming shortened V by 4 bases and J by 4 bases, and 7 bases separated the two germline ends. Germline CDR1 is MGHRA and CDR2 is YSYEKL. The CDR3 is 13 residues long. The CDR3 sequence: CASSRGLNEKLFF. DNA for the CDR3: TGCGCCAGCAGCCGCGGTCTTAATGAAAAACTGTTTTTT.

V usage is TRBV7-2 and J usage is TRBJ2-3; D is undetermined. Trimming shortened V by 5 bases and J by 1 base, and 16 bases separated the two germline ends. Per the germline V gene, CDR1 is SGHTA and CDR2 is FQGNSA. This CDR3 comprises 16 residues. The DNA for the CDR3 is TGTGCCAGCAGCCCGATGGGCCATAGGGGCACAGATACGCAGTATTTT. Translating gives CASSPMGHRGTDTQYF. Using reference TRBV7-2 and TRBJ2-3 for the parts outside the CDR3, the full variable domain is GAGVSQSPSNKVTEKGKDVELRCDPISGHTALYWYRQSLGQGLEFLIYFQGNSAPDKSGLPSDRFSAERTGGSVSTLTIQRTQQEDSAVYLCASSPMGHRGTDTQYFGPGTRLTVL.

Here the CDR3 reads CASSSLSGSFMNTEAFF. CDR3 DNA sequence: TGTGCCAGCAGCTCCCTCTCCGGGAGTTTCATGAACACTGAAGCTTTCTTT. This chain joins TRBV7-3 and TRBJ1-1, with D hard to call. V was clipped by 4 bases and J by 0 bases, with 18 bases between them. Germline V gene data show CDR1 as SGHTA and CDR2 as FQGTGA. The CDR3 has 17 residues.

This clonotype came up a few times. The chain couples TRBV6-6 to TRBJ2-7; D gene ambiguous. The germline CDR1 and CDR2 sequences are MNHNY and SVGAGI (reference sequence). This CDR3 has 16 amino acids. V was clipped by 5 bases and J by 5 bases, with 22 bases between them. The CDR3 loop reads CASSTPTGRSHDEQYF. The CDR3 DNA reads TGTGCCAGCAGTACCCCTACTGGACGGAGCCATGACGAGCAGTACTTC.

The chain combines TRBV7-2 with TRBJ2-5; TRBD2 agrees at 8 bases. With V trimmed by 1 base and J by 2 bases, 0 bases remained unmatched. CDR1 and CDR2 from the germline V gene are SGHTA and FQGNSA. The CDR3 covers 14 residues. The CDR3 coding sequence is TGTGCCAGCAGCTTAGAGCGGGGGCAAGAGACCCAGTACTTC. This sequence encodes CASSLERGQETQYF.

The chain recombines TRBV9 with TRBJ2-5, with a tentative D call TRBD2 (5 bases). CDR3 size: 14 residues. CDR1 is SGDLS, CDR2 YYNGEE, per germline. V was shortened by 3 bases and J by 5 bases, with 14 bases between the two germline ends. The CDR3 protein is CASSDGSVGETQYF. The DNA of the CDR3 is TGTGCCAGCAGCGACGGTAGCGTTGGGGAGACCCAGTACTTC.

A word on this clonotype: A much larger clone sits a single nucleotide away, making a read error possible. The CDR3 bases are TGTGCCAGCAGCCCCTCCGAAGCCTTC. This sequence encodes CASSPSEAF. The chain is built from TRBV7-9 and TRBJ1-2; D gene unclear. Germline-derived CDR1 and CDR2 are SEHNR and FQNEAQ (reference sequence). This CDR3 comprises 9 residues.

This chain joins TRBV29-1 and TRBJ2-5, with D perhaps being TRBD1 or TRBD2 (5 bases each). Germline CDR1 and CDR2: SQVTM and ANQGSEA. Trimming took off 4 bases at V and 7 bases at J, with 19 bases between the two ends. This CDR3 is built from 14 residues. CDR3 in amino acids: CSVVPGPASGTQYF. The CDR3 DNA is TGCAGCGTTGTCCCGGGACCAGCGAGCGGGACCCAGTACTTC.

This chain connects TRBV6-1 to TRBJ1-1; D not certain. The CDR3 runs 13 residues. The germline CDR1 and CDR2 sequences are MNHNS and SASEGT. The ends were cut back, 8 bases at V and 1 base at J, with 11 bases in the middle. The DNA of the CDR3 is TGTGCCAGCGCTAGTGGGCGGAACACTGAAGCTTTCTTT. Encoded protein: CASASGRNTEAFF.

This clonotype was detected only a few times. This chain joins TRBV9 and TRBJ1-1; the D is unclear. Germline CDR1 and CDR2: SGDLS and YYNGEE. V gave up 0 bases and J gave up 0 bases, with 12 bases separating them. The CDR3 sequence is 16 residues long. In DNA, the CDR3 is TGTGCCAGCAGCGTAGGTCCCTTACCGATGAACACTGAAGCTTTCTTT. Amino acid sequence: CASSVGPLPMNTEAFF.

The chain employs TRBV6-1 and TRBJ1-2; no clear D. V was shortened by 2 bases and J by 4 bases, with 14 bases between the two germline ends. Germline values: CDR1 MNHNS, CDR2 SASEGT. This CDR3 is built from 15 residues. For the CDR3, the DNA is TGTGCCAGCAGTGAACTACAGACCCATTCCTATGGCTACACCTTC. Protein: CASSELQTHSYGYTF.

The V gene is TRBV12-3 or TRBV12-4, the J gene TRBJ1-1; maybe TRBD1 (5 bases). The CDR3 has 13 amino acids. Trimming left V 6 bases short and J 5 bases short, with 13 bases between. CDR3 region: CASRTQGKTEAFF. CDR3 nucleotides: TGTGCCAGCAGAACCCAGGGAAAGACTGAAGCTTTCTTT.

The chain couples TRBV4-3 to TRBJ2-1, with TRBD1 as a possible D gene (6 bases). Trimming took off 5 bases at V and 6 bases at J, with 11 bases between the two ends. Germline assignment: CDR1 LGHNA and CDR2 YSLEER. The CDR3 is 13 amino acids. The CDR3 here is CASSYLGGNEQFF. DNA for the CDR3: TGCGCCAGCAGCTACCTAGGGGGCAATGAGCAGTTCTTC.

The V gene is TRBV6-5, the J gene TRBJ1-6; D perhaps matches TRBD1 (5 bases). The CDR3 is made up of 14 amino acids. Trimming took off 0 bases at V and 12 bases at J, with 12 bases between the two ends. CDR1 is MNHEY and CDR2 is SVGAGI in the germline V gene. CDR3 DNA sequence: TGTGCCAGCAGTTACTCGGACTCCCAGGGACCCCTCCACTTT. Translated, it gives CASSYSDSQGPLHF.

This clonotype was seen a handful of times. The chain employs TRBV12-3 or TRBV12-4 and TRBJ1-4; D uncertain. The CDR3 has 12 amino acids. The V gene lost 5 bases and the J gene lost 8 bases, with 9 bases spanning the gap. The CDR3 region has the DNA TGTGCCAGCAGTCCCCTCACAGAAAAACTGTTTTTT. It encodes CASSPLTEKLFF.

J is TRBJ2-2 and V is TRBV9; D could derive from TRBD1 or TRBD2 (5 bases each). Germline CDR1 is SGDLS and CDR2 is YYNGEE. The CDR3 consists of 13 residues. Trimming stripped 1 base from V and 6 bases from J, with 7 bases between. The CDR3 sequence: CASSVMGAGELFF. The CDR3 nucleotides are TGTGCCAGCAGCGTAATGGGGGCCGGGGAGCTGTTTTTT.

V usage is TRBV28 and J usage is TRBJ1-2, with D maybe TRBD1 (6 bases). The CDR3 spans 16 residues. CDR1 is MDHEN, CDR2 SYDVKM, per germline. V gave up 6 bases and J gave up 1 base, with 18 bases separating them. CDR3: CASRGPTRTDNYGYTF. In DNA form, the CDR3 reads TGTGCCAGCAGGGGACCGACCCGGACAGATAACTATGGCTACACCTTC.

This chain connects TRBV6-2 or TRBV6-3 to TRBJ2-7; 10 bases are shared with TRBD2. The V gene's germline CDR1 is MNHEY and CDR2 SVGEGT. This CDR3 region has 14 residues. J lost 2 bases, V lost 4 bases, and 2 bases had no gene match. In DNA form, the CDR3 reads TGTGCCAGCAGTTTGGGACTAGCGACCTACGAGCAGTACGTC. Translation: CASSLGLATYEQYV.

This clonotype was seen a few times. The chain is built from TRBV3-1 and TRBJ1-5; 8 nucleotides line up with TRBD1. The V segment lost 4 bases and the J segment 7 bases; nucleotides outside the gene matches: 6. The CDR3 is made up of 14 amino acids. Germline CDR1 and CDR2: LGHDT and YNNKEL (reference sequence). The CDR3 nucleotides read TGTGCCAGCAGCCTGACAGGGGAAGGACAGCCCCAGCATTTT. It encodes CASSLTGEGQPQHF.

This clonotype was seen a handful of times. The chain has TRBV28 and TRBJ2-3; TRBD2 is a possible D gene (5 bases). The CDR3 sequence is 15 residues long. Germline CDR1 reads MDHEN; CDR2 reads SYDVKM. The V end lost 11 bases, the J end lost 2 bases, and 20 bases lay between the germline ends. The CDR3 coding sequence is TGTGCCGCGGAGAGTCCGGGATCTTTCACAGATACGCAGTATTTT. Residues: CAAESPGSFTDTQYF.